This section outlines one TCR beta chain sequence together with its context. Its specificity is unknown. One entry per CDR3 protein results from TCRdb running MiXCR on the RT-PCR reads. This sample has approximately 520,000 distinct CDR3 sequences, with approximately 15% found just once. The sample originates from a study of response to subunit inactivated influenza vaccine. General study findings and limits: There was a suggestion from the authors that each seasonal influenza vaccination recruits few new T cells.

The CDR3 has 14 residues. Germline lookup yields CDR1 SGHNT and CDR2 YYREEE (reference sequence). The V gene lost 4 bases and the J gene lost 9 bases, with 14 bases spanning the gap. The sequencing used CD4+ T cells sorted from PBMCs, collected less than 30 months after vaccination. The TCR sequence derives from a man aged 50 to 69 who received an inactivated influenza vaccine. The rearrangement links TRBV5-4 to TRBJ1-6; D is unclear. CDR3 sequence reads: CASSPTPTLSPLHF. The CDR3 coding sequence is TGTGCCAGCAGCCCGACCCCGACCCTTTCACCCCTCCACTTT. The whole variable domain, remainder taken from reference TRBV5-4 and TRBJ1-6, is ETGVTQSPTHLIKTRGQQVTLRCSSQSGHNTVSWYQQALGQGPQFIFQYYREEENGRGNFPPRFSGLQFPNYSSELNVNALELDDSALYLCASSPTPTLSPLHFGNGTRLTVT.